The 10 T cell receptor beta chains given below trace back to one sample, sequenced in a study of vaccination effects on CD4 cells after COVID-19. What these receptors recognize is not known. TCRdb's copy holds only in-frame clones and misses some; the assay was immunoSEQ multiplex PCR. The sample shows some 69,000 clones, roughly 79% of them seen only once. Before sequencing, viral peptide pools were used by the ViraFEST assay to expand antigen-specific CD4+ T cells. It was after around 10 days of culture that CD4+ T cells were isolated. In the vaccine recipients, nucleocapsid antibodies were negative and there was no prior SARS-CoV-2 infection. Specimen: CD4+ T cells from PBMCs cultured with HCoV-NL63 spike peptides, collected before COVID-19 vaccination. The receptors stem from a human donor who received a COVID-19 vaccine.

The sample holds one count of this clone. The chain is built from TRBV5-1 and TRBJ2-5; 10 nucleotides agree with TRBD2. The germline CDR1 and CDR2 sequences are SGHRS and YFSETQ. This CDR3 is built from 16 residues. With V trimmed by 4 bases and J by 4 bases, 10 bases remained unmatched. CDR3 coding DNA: TGCGCCAGCAGCCCTCGTGGTAGCGGGGGGCTAGAGACCCAGTACTTC. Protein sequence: CASSPRGSGGLETQYF.

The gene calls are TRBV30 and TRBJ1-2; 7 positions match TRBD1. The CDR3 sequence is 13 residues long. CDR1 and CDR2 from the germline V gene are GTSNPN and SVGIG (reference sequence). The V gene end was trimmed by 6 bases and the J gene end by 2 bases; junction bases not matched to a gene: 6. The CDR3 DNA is TGTGCCTGCCAAGGACAGGAAAACTATGGCTACACCTTC. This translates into CACQGQENYGYTF.

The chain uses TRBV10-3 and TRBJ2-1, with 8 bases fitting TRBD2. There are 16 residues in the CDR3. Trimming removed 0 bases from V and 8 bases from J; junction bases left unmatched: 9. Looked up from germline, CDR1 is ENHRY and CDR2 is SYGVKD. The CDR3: CAISESLSGGLHEQFF. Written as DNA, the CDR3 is TGTGCCATCAGTGAGTCGTTATCGGGGGGGCTCCATGAGCAGTTCTTC.

CDR3 DNA: TGTGCCATCAGTATGGGACAGGGTAACACTGAAGCTTTCTTT. Protein: CAISMGQGNTEAFF. V usage is TRBV10-3 and J usage is TRBJ1-1; 9 nucleotides line up with TRBD1. CDR1 and CDR2 (germline): ENHRY, SYGVKD. Unmatched junction bases numbered 3, after V lost 5 bases and J lost 2 bases. The CDR3 spans 14 residues.

CDR3 DNA sequence: TGTGCCAGCAGCCGCTATACTACAGGGAACACTGAAGCTTTCTTT. Translation: CASSRYTTGNTEAFF. The chain carries TRBV3-1 (or the pseudogene TRBV3-2) and TRBJ1-1, with a weak D call TRBD1 (5 bases). This CDR3 region has 15 residues. V lost 4 bases and J 1 base, leaving 13 bases between the germline ends. CDR1 and CDR2 from the germline V gene are LGHDT and YNNKEL (reference sequence).

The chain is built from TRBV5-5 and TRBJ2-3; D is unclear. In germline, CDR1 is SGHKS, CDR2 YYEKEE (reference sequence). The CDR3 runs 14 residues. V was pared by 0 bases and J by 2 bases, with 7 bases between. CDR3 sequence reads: CASSLESHTDTQYF. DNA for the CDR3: TGTGCCAGCAGCTTGGAGTCGCACACAGATACGCAGTATTTT.

CDR3: CAWSGLTGVGTEAFF. The DNA for the CDR3 is TGTGCCTGGAGTGGTTTGACAGGGGTGGGGACTGAAGCTTTCTTT. The rearrangement joins TRBV30 to TRBJ1-1, with TRBD1 identical over 8 bases. Germline-derived CDR1 and CDR2 are GTSNPN and SVGIG (reference sequence). V shed 1 base, J shed 5 bases, and the junction held 9 bases outside the gene matches. This CDR3 is built from 15 residues.

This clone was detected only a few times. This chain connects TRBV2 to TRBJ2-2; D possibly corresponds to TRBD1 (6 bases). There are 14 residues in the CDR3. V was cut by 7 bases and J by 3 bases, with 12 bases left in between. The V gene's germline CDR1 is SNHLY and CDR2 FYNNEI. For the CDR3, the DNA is TGTGCCAGCAATTGGGGACATCACACCGGGGAGCTGTTTTTT. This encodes CASNWGHHTGELFF.

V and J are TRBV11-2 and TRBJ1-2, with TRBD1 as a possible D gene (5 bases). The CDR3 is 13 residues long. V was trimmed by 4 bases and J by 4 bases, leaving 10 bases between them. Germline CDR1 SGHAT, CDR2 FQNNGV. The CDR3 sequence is CASSSTDSYGYTF. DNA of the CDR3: TGTGCCAGCAGCTCCACCGACAGCTATGGCTACACCTTC.

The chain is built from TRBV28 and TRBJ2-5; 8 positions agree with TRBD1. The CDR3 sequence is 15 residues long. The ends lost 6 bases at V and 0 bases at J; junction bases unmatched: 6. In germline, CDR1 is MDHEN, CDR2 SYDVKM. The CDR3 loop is CASRLQGADQETQYF. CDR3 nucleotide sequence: TGTGCCAGCAGGCTTCAGGGGGCCGACCAAGAGACCCAGTACTTC.